The present TCR beta chain was sequenced within a study of response to subunit inactivated influenza vaccine (dated by TCRdb to 2017 to 2018). Context from the whole study: Deep quantitative profiling of the T cell receptor repertoire was used in the study to follow responses to a trivalent subunit inactivated influenza vaccine.

The germline V gene encodes CDR1 KGHDR and CDR2 SFDVKD. Relative to germline, V is missing 3 bases and J is missing 2 bases, with 5 bases of the junction outside any gene match. Including the terminal cysteine and phenylalanine, the CDR3 comprises 16 residues. This entry keeps only the CDR3 DNA: 48 bases, framed from base 1. Library preparation employed RT-PCR. The instrument was an Illumina HiSeq 2500. TCRdb cleaned the public reads at Q25 with fastp, built clones with MiXCR and kept in-frame beta chains. Each CDR3 protein appears once, grouped with its most common genes and DNA. The sample includes about 500,000 distinct CDR3 sequences, with approximately 17% observed a single time. The ten largest clones take up less than 4% of the sample. The full study reports these points: It was suggested by the authors that each seasonal influenza vaccination may recruit only a limited number of new T cells.

In its sample, this clonotype was seen a few times. Its antigen is unknown. No base quality values were provided; no much bigger clone lies one nucleotide off. This TCR was recovered from a man between 50 and 75 years old who received an inactivated influenza vaccine. Donor details come from another sample of the same person, matched by shared clones. Here the sequenced sample was CD4+ T cells sorted from PBMCs, taken less than 30 months after vaccination. This sequence uses TRBV24-1 and TRBJ1-5, with 8 bases aligning to TRBD1. The bases read TGTGCCACCAGTGATACCCAGGGGGCTGGCAATCAGCCCCAGCATTTT. Its protein is CATSDTQGAGNQPQHF.